Following are 2 T cell receptor beta chains from one sample sequenced in a study of T cell responses to AZD1222 COVID-19 vaccine. Generated by immunoSEQ multiplex PCR, the TCRdb table keeps only in-frame clones and is missing some. This table has roughly 190,000 clones, roughly 93% appearing once. This specimen was peripheral blood, taken on day 0 of AZD1222 vaccination. The receptors stem from an adult in good health.

The rearrangement joins TRBV20-1 to TRBJ2-3; perhaps TRBD2 as D (7 bases). The length of the CDR3 is 15 residues. CDR1 and CDR2 (germline): DFQATT, SNEGSKA (reference sequence). V lost 3 bases, J lost 1 base, and 14 bases lay in between. CDR3 sequence reads: CSASRGARRTDTQYF. DNA for the CDR3: TGCAGTGCTAGTCGGGGGGCTCGGCGCACAGATACGCAGTATTTT.

The chain joins TRBV6-5 to TRBJ2-3; tentative D call: TRBD2 (5 bases). Trimming removed 0 bases from V and 6 bases from J, with 10 bases in between. The CDR3 is 14 amino acids. CDR1 and CDR2 from the germline V gene are MNHEY and SVGAGI. DNA of the CDR3: TGTGCCAGCAGTTACTCAGAGGGCGCCGATACGCAGTATTTT. Amino acid sequence: CASSYSEGADTQYF.